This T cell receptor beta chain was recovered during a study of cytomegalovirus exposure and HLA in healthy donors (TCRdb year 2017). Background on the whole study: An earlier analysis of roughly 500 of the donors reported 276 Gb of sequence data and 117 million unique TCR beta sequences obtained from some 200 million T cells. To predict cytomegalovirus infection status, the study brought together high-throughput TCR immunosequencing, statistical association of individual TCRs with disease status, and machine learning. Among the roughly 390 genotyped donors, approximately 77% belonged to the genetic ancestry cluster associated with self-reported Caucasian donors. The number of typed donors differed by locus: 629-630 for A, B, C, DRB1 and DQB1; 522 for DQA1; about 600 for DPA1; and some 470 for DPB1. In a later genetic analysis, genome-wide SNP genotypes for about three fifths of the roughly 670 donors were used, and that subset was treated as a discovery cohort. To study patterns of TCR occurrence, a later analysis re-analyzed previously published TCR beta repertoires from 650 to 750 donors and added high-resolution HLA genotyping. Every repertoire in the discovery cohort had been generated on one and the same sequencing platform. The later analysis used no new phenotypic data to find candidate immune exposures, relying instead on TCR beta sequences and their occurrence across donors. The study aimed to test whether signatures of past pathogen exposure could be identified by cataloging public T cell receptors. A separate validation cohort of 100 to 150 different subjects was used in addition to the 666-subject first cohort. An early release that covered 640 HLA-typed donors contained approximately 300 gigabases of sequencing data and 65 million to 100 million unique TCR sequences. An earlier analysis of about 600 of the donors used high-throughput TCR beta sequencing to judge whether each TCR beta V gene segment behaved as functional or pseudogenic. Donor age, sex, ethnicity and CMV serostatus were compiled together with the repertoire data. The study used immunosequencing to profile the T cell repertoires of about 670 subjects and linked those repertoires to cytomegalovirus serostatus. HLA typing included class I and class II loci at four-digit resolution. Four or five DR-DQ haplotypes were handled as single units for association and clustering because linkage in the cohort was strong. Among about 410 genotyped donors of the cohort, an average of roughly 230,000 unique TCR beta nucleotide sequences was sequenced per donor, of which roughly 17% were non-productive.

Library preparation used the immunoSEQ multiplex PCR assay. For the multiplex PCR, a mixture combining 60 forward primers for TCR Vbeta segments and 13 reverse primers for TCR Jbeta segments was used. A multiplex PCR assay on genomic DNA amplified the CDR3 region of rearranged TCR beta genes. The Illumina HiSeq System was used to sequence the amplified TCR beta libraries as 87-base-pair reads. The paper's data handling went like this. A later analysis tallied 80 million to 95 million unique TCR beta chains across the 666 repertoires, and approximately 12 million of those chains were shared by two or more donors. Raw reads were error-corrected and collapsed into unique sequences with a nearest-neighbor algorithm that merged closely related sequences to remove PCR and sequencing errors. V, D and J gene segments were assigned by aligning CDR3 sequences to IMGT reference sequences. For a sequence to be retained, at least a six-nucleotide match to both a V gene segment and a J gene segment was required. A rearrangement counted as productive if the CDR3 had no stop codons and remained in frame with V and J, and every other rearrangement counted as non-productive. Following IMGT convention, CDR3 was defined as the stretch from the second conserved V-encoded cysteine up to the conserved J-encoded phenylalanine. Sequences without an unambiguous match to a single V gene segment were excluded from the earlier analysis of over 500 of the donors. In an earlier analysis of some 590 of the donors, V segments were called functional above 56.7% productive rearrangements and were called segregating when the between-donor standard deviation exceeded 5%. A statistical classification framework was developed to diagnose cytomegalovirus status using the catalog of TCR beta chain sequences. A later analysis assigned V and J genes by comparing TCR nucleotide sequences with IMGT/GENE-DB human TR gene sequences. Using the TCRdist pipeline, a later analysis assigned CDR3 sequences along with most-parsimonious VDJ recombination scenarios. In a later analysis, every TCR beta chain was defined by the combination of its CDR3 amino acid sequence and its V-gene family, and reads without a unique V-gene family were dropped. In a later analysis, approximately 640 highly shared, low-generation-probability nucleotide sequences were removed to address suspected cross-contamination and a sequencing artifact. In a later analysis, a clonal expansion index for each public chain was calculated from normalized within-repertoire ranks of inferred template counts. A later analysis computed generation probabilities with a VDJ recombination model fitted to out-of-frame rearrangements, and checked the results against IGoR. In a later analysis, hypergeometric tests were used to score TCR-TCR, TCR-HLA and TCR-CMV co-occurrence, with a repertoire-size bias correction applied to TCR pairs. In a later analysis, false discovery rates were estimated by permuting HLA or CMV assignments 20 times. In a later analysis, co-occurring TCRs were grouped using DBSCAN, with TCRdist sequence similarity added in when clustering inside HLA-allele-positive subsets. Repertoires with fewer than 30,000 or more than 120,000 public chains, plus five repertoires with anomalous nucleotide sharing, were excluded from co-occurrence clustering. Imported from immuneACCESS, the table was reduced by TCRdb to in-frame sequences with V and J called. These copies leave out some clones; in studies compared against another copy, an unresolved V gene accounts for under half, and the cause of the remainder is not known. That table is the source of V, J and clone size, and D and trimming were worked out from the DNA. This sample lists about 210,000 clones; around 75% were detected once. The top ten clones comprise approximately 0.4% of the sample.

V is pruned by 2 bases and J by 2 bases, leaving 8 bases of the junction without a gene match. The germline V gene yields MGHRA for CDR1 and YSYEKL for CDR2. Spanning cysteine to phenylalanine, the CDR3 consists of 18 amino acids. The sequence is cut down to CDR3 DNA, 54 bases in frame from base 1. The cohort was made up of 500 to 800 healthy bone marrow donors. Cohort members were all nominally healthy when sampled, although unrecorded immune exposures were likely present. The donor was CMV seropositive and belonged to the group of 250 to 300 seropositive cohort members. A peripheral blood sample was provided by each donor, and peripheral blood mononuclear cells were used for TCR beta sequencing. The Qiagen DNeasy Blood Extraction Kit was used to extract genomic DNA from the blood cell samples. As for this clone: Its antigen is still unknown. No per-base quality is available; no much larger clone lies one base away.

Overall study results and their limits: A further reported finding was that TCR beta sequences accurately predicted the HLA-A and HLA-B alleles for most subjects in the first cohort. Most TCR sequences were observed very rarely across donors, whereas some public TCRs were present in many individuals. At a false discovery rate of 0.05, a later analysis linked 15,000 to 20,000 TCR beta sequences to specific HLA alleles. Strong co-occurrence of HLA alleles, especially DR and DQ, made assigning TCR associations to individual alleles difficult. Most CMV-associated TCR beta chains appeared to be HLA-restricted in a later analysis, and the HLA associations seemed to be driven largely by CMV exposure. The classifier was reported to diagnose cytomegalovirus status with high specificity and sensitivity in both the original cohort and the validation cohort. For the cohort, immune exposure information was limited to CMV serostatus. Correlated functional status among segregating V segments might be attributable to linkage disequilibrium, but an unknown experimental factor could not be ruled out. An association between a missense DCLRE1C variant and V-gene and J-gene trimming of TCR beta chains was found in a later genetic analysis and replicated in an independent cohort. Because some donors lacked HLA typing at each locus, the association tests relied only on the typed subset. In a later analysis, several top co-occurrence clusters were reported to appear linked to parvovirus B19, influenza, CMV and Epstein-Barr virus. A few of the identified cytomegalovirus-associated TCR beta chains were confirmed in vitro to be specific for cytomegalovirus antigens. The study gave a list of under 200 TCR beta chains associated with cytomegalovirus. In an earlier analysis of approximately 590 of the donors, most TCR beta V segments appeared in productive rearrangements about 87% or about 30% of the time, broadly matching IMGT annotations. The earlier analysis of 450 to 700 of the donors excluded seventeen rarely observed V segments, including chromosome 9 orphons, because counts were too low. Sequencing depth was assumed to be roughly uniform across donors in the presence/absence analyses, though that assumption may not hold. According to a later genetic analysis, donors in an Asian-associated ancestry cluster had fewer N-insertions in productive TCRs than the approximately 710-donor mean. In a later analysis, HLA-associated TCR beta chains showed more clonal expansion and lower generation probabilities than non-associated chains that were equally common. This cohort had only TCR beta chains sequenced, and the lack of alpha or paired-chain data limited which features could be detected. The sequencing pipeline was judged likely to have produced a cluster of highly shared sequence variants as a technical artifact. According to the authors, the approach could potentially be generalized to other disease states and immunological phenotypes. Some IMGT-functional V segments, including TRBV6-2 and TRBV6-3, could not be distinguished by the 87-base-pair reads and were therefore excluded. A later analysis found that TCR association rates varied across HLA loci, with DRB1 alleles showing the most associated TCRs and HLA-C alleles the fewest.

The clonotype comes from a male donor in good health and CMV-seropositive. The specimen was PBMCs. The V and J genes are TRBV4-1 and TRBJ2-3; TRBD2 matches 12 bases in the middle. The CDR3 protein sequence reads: CASSQPGLAGTSTDTQYF. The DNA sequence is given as TGCGCCAGCAGCCAACCCGGACTAGCGGGGACTTCCACAGATACGCAGTATTTT.